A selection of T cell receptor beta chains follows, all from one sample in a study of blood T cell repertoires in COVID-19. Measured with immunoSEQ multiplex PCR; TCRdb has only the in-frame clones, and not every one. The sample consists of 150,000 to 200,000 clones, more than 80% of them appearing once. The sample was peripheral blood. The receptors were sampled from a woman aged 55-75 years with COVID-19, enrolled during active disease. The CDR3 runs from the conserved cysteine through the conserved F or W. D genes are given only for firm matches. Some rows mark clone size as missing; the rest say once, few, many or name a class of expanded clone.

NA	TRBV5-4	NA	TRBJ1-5	CASSFGGNQPQHF	TGTGCCAGCAGCTTCGGGGGTAATCAGCCCCAGCATTTT
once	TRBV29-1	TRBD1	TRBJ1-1	CSVEGQRGTEAFF	TGCAGCGTTGAGGGACAGAGGGGAACTGAAGCTTTCTTT
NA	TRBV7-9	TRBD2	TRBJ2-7	CAGGQRGYEQYF	TGTGCCGGGGGGCAGCGGGGGTACGAGCAGTACTTC
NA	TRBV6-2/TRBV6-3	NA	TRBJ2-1	CASSYMRGPTEKQFF	TGTGCCAGCAGTTACATGCGGGGGCCCACGGAAAAGCAGTTCTTC
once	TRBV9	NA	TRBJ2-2	CASSGSGDGTGELFF	TGTGCCAGCAGCGGGAGTGGCGACGGCACCGGGGAGCTGTTTTTT
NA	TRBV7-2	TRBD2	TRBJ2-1	CASSSGRGDNEQFF	TGTGCCAGCAGCTCTGGGCGGGGGGACAATGAGCAGTTCTTC
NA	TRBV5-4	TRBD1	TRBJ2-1	CASSPGQGVGNEQFF	TGTGCCAGCAGCCCAGGACAGGGGGTAGGGAATGAGCAGTTCTTC
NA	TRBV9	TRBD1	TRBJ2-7	CASSERGTGVGEQYF	TGTGCCAGCAGCGAGCGTGGGACAGGGGTCGGCGAGCAGTACTTC
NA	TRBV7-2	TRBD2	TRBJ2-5	CASSLGAGGETQYF	TGTGCCAGCAGCTTGGGAGCGGGGGGAGAGACCCAGTACTTC
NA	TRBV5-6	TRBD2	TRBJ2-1	CASSLRGAVSYNEQFF	TGTGCCAGCAGTTTGCGGGGGGCCGTGTCTTACAATGAGCAGTTCTTC
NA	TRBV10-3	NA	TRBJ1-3	CAISPRSAGISGNTIYF	TGTGCCATCAGTCCCCGTTCCGCGGGGATCTCTGGAAACACCATATATTTT
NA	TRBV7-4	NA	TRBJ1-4	CASSQGHREKLFF	TGTGCCAGCAGCCAGGGACACCGGGAAAAACTGTTTTTT
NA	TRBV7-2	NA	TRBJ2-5	CASSLATGRRRETQYF	TGTGCCAGCAGCTTAGCGACGGGGAGGAGAAGGGAGACCCAGTACTTC
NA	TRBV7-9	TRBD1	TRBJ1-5	CASSSTDRGNQPQHF	TGTGCCAGCAGCTCAACGGACAGGGGCAATCAGCCCCAGCATTTT
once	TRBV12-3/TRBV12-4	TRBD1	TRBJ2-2	CASSNRGPGELFF	TGTGCCAGCAGTAACAGGGGTCCCGGGGAGCTGTTTTTT
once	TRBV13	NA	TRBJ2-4	CASSLGGLTGNIQYF	TGTGCCAGCAGCTTAGGGGGCCTTACAGGGAACATTCAGTACTTC
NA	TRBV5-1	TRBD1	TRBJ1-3	CASSLQGQNSGNTIYF	TGCGCCAGCAGCTTACAGGGACAGAACTCTGGAAACACCATATATTTT
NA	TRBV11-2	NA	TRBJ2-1	CASSLGAGNNEQFF	TGTGCCAGCAGCTTAGGGGCGGGGAACAATGAGCAGTTCTTC
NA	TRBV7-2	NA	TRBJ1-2	CASSLGQGNGYTF	TGTGCCAGCAGCTTAGGTCAGGGCAACGGCTACACCTTC
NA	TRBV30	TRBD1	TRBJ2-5	CAWRDRVETQYF	TGTGCCTGGAGGGACAGGGTGGAGACCCAGTACTTC
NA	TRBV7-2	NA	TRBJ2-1	CASSLGGTGLGRQQFF	TGTGCCAGCAGCTTAGGAGGGACTGGGTTGGGAAGGCAGCAGTTCTTC
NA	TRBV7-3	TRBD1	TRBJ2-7	CASSSPSGGSYEQYF	TGTGCCAGCAGCTCTCCGTCAGGGGGCTCCTACGAGCAGTACTTC
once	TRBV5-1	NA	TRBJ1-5	CASSRGIQPQHF	TGCGCCAGCAGCAGGGGGATTCAGCCCCAGCATTTT
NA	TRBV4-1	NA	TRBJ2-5	CASSQNWAGETQYF	TGCGCCAGCAGCCAAAATTGGGCGGGAGAGACCCAGTACTTC
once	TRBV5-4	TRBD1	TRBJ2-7	CASSLAISGGYEQYF	TGTGCCAGCAGCTTGGCCATATCAGGGGGCTACGAGCAGTACTTC
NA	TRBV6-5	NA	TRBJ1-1	CASSIERNTEAFF	TGTGCCAGCTCAATTGAGCGGAACACTGAAGCTTTCTTT
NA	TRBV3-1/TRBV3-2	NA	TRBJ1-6	CASSQETGENSPLHF	TGTGCCAGCAGCCAAGAAACAGGTGAGAATTCACCCCTCCACTTT
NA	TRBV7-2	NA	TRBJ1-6	CASSSSEGENSPLHF	TGTGCCAGCAGCTCCAGCGAGGGAGAGAATTCACCCCTCCACTTT
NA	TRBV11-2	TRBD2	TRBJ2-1	CASSLMAGAYNEQFF	TGTGCCAGCAGCTTGATGGCGGGGGCCTACAATGAGCAGTTCTTC
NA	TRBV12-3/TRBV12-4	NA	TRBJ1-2	CASFGGYYGYTF	TGTGCCAGCTTTGGGGGGTACTATGGCTACACCTTC
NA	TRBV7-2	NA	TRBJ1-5	CASSLQSNQPQHF	TGTGCCAGCAGCCTTCAGAGCAATCAGCCCCAGCATTTT
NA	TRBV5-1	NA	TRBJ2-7	CASSQYDIGVDYEQYF	TGCGCCAGCAGCCAATATGACATAGGGGTCGACTACGAGCAGTACTTC
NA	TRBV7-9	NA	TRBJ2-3	CASSPGGYTDTQYF	TGTGCCAGCAGCCCCGGAGGGTACACAGATACGCAGTATTTT
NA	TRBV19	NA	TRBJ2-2	CASSRTSNTGELFF	TGTGCCAGTAGTAGGACATCGAACACCGGGGAGCTGTTTTTT
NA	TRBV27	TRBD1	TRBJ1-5	CASSYGQGQPQHF	TGTGCCAGCAGTTACGGACAGGGTCAGCCCCAGCATTTT
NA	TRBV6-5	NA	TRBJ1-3	CASRSWALGGNTIYF	TGTGCCAGCCGTTCCTGGGCCCTCGGTGGAAACACCATATATTTT
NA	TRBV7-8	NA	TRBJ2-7	CASSLGRFTYEQYF	TGTGCCAGCTCCTTAGGTAGATTCACCTACGAGCAGTACTTC
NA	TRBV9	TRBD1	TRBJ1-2	CASSVKVGTGWGYTF	TGTGCCAGCAGCGTAAAGGTTGGGACAGGTTGGGGCTACACCTTC
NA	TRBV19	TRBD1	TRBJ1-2	CASSIDTGQGDYGYTF	TGTGCCAGTAGTATAGATACGGGACAGGGGGACTATGGCTACACCTTC
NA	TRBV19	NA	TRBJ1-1	CASSIDRGKTEAFF	TGTGCCAGTAGTATAGACAGGGGTAAAACTGAAGCTTTCTTT
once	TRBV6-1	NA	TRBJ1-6	CASSAPLGGSYNSPLHF	TGTGCCAGCAGTGCCCCCCTAGGGGGTTCATATAATTCACCCCTCCACTTT
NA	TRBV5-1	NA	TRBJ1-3	CASSLEGEVGNTIYF	TGCGCCAGCAGCTTAGAGGGAGAGGTGGGAAACACCATATATTTT